This entry lists 6 T cell receptor beta chains sequenced from one sample in a study of graft-versus-host responses after intestinal transplantation. Here immunoSEQ multiplex PCR was the method, and the copy in TCRdb shows in-frame clones only, minus some. Of about 70,000 clones listed, about 94% are singletons. These receptors are not linked to any known antigen. The sequenced sample was unstimulated CD8+ T cells sorted from spleen or lymph node cells, obtained before intestinal transplant. These receptors were collected from a human donor who received an intestinal transplant.

V gene TRBV7-9 combines with J gene TRBJ2-1; TRBD1 matches at 7 bases. In germline, CDR1 is SEHNR, CDR2 FQNEAQ (reference sequence). Trimming took 5 bases from V and 5 from J; bases not matched to a gene: 6. The CDR3 has 14 residues. CDR3 nucleotide sequence: TGTGCCAGCAGCCCTACTACAGGGGACAATGAGCAGTTCTTC. Its protein is CASSPTTGDNEQFF. Full variable domain (missing parts from reference TRBV7-9 and TRBJ2-1): DTGVSQNPRHKITKRGQNVTFRCDPISEHNRLYWYRQTLGQGPEFLTYFQNEAQLEKSRLLSDRFSAERPKGSFSTLEIQRTEQGDSAMYLCASSPTTGDNEQFFGPGTRLTVL.

The rearrangement uses TRBV18 and TRBJ2-7; D perhaps matches TRBD1 (6 bases). This CDR3 contains 15 residues. V lost 3 bases and J lost 3, with 15 bases in between. Germline CDR1 is KGHSH and CDR2 is LQKENI. CDR3 nucleotide sequence: TGTGCCAGCTCACCCCCAGGGGCCCCCTACTACGAGCAGTACTTC. As protein: CASSPPGAPYYEQYF.

The chain joins TRBV27 to TRBJ1-5; D not resolved. V dropped 5 bases and J dropped 7 bases, with 15 bases sitting between them. Germline loops: CDR1 MNHEY, CDR2 SMNVEV (reference sequence). This CDR3 is built from 14 residues. The CDR3 region is CASSPWTEQQPQHF. The DNA for the CDR3 is TGTGCCAGCAGTCCCTGGACGGAACAGCAGCCCCAGCATTTT.

The chain joins TRBV27 to TRBJ2-1; possible D gene TRBD1, 6 bases. Trimming took off 6 bases at V and 4 bases at J, with 10 bases between the two ends. Germline values: CDR1 MNHEY, CDR2 SMNVEV (reference sequence). CDR3 length equals 13 residues. CDR3 amino acids: CASSQDRYNEQFF. In DNA, the CDR3 is TGTGCCAGCAGCCAGGACAGATACAATGAGCAGTTCTTC.

The J gene is TRBJ1-1, the V gene TRBV28, with a weak D call TRBD1 (5 bases). Germline lookup yields CDR1 MDHEN and CDR2 SYDVKM. V shed 7 bases and J shed 1 base, with 13 bases lying between them. CDR3 length: 14 residues. The CDR3 nucleotides are TGTGCCAGCATATTGAGAGGGGAGAACACTGAAGCTTTCTTT. Amino acids: CASILRGENTEAFF.

The chain carries TRBV27 and TRBJ1-5, with TRBD1 identical over 10 bases. The CDR3 spans 18 residues. With V trimmed by 3 bases and J by 5 bases, 13 bases remained unmatched. Germline V gene sequence: CDR1 MNHEY, CDR2 SMNVEV (reference sequence). CDR3 loop: CASSLAPTGQGWHQPQHF. The CDR3 nucleotides are TGTGCCAGCAGTTTGGCCCCGACGGGACAGGGGTGGCATCAGCCCCAGCATTTT.